The T cell receptor beta chain under discussion was sequenced for a study of cytomegalovirus exposure and HLA in healthy donors. Study results and limitations: In a later analysis, CMV-associated beta chains were mostly HLA-associated, it appeared. Most subjects' HLA-A and HLA-B alleles were reportedly predicted from TCR beta sequences.

Primers for the PCR totalled 60 Vbeta and 13 Jbeta. Sequencing used immunoSEQ multiplex PCR; TCRdb keeps in-frame clones, though not all of them. Of about 110,000 clones in the sample, approximately 70% were seen once. Note on this clone: Its antigen remains unknown.

Nominally healthy donors provided the samples, though records likely missed some immune exposures. V was trimmed by 5 bases and J by 12 bases, leaving 16 bases between them. Per germline, CDR1 SEHNR and CDR2 FQNEAQ (reference sequence). The CDR3 contains 12 residues. This sequence joins TRBV7-9 and TRBJ1-2; D is uncertain. This clonotype originated in a man aged 25-45 years in good health and CMV-seropositive. Input material: PBMCs. This chain's CDR3 is CASSVNLRGNTF. DNA for the CDR3: TGTGCCAGCAGCGTGAATTTAAGAGGAAACACCTTC. The full variable domain, with the rest looked up from reference TRBV7-9 and TRBJ1-2, is DTGVSQNPRHKITKRGQNVTFRCDPISEHNRLYWYRQTLGQGPEFLTYFQNEAQLEKSRLLSDRFSAERPKGSFSTLEIQRTEQGDSAMYLCASSVNLRGNTFGSGTRLTVV.